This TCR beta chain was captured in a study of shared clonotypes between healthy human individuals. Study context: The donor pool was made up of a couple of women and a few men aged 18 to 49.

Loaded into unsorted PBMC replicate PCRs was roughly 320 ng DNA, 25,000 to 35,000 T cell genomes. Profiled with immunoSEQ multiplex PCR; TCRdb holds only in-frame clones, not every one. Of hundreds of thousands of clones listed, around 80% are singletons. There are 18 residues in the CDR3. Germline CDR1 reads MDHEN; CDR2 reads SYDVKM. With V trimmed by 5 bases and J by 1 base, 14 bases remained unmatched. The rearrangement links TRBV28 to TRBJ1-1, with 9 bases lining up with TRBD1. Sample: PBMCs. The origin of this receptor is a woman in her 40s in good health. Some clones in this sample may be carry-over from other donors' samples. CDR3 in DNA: TGTGCCAGCAGTAAGGGTTTGTTTTGGACAGGGGCGAACACTGAAGCTTTCTTT. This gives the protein CASSKGLFWTGANTEAFF.